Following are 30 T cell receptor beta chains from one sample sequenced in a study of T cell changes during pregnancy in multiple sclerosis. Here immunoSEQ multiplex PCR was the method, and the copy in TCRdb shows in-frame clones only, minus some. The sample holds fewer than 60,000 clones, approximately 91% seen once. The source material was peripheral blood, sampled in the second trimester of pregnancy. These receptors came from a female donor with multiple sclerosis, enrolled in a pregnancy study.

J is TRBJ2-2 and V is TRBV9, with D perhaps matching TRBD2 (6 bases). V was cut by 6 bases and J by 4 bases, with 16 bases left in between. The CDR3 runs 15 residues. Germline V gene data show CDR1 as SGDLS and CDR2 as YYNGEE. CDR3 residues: CASTTTGTFTGELFF. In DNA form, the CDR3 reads TGTGCCAGCACCACGACCGGGACTTTCACCGGGGAGCTGTTTTTT.

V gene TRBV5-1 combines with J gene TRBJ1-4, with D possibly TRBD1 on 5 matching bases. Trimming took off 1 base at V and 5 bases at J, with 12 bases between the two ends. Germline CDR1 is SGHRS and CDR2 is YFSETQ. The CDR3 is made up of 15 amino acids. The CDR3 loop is CASSLQGLWNEKLFF. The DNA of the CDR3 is TGCGCCAGCAGCTTGCAGGGACTGTGGAATGAAAAACTGTTTTTT.

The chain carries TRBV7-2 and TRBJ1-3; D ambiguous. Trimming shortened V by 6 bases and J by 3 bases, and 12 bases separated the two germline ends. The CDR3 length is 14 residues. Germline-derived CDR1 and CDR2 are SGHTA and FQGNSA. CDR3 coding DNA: TGTGCCAGCAGTGGTACCCGGGGTGGAAACACCATATATTTT. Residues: CASSGTRGGNTIYF.

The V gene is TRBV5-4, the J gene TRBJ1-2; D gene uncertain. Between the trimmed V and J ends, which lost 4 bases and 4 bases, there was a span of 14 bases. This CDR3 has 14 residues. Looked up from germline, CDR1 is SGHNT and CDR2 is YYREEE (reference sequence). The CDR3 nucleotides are TGTGCCAGCAGCACCAGGACCGCGGGCTATGGCTACACCTTC. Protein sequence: CASSTRTAGYGYTF.

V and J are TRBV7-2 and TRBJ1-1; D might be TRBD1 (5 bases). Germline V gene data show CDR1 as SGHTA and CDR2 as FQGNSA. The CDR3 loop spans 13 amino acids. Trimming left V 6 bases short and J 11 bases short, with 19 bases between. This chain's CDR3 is CASRDQGFSWAFF. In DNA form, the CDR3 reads TGTGCCAGCAGAGATCAGGGATTTTCTTGGGCTTTCTTT.

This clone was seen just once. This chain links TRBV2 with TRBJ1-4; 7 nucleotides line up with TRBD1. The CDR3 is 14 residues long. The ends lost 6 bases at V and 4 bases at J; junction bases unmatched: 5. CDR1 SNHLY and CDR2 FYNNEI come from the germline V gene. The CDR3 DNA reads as TGTGCCAGCAGCGACAGGGACATTAATGAAAAACTGTTTTTT. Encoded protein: CASSDRDINEKLFF.

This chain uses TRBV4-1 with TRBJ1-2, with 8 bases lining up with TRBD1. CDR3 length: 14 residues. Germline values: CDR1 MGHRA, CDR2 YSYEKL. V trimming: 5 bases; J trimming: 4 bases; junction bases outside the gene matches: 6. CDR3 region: CASSKTGGLYGYTF. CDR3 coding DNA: TGCGCCAGCAGCAAAACAGGGGGGCTCTATGGCTACACCTTC.

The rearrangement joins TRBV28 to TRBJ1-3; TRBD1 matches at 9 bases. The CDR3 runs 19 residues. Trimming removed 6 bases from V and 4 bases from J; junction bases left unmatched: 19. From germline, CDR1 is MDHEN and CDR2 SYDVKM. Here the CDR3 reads CASSPRGTTWTGAGNTIYF. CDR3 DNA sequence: TGTGCCAGCAGCCCCCGGGGGACCACCTGGACAGGGGCCGGAAACACCATATATTTT.

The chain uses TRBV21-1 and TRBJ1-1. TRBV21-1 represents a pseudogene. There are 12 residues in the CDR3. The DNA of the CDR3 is TGTGCCAGCAGCAAACTGAGCACTGAAGCTTTCTTT. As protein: CASSKLSTEAFF.

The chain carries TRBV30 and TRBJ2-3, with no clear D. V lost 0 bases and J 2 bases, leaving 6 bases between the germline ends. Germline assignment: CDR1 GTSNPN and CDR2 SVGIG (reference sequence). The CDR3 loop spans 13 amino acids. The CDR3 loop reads CAWSVQYTDTQYF. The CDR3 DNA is TGTGCCTGGAGTGTACAGTACACAGATACGCAGTATTTT. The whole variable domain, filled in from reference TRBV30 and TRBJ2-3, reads SQTIHQWPATLVQPVGSPLSLECTVEGTSNPNLYWYRQAAGRGLQLLFYSVGIGQISSEVPQNLSASRPQDRQFILSSKKLLLSDSGFYLCAWSVQYTDTQYFGPGTRLTVL.

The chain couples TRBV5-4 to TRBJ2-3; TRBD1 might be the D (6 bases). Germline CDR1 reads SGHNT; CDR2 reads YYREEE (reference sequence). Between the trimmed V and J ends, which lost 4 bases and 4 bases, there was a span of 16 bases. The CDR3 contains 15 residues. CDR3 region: CASSDPGDGADTQYF. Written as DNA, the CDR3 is TGTGCCAGCAGCGATCCAGGGGACGGGGCAGATACGCAGTATTTT.

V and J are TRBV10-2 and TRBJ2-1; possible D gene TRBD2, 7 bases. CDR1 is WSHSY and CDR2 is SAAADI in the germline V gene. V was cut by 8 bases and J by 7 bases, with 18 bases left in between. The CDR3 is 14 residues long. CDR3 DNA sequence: TGCGCCAGCGGCCTGGGAGGGGGGATAAATGAGCAGTTCTTC. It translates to CASGLGGGINEQFF.

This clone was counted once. The CDR3 sequence is CASSLLEAALRAFF. The CDR3 bases are TGTGCCAGCAGTTTATTAGAGGCCGCTCTTCGTGCTTTCTTT. This chain uses TRBV28 with TRBJ1-1; no clear D. V was shortened by 1 base and J by 11 bases, with 17 bases between the two germline ends. The germline CDR1 and CDR2 sequences are MDHEN and SYDVKM. The CDR3 has 14 residues.

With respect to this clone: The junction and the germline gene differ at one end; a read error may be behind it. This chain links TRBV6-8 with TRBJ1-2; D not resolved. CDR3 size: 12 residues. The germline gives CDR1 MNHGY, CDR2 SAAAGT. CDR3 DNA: TGTGCCAGCAGTTCAACCGGGAGTTACGACGACTTC. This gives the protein CASSSTGSYDDF.

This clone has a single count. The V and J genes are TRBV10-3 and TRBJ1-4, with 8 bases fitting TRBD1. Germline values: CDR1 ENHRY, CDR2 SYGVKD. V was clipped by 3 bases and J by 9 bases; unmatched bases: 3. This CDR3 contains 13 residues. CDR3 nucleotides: TGTGCCATCAGTGATCAGGGGGCACAAAAACTGTTTTTT. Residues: CAISDQGAQKLFF.

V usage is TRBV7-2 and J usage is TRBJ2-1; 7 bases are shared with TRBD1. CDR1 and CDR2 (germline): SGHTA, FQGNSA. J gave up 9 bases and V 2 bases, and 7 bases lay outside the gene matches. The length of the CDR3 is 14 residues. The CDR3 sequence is CASSLSKGAIEQFF. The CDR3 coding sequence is TGTGCCAGCAGCTTATCGAAGGGGGCGATTGAGCAGTTCTTC.

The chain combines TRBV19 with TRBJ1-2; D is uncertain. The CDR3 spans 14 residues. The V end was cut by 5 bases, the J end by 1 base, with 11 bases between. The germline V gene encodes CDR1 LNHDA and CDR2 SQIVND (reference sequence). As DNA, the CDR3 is TGTGCCAGTAGTCTAATCGGGATTAACTATGGCTACACCTTC. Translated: CASSLIGINYGYTF.

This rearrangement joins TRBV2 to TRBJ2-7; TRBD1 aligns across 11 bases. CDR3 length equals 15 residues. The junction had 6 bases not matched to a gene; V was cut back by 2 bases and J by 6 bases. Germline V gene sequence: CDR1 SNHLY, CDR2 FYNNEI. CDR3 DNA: TGTGCCAGCAGTGAAAGGGGACAGGGGGTACCCGAGCAGTACTTC. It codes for CASSERGQGVPEQYF.

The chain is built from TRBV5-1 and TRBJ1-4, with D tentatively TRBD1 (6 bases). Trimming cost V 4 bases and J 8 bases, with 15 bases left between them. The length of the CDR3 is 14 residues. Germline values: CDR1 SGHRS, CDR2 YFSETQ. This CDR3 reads CASSTGTLGEKLFF. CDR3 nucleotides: TGCGCCAGCAGCACTGGGACACTCGGGGAAAAACTGTTTTTT.

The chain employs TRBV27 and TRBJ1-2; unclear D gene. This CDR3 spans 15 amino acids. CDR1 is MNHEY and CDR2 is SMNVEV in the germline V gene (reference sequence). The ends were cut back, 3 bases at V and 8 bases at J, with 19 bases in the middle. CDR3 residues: CASSFDSARVRGYTF. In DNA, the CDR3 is TGTGCCAGCAGTTTTGACTCTGCCCGGGTGAGGGGCTACACCTTC.

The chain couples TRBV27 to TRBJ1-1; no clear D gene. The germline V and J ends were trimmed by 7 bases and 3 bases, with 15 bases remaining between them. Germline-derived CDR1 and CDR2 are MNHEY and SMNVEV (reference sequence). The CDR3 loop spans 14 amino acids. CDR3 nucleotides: TGTGCCAGCAAGAACCGGGGAGTTGACACTGAAGCTTTCTTT. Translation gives CASKNRGVDTEAFF.

In nucleotides, the CDR3 is TGTGCCTGGAGTAGGAGGGGAAGCTCCTACAATGAGCAGTTCTTC. This encodes CAWSRRGSSYNEQFF. The gene calls are TRBV30 and TRBJ2-1, with a tentative D call TRBD2 (6 bases). CDR1 and CDR2 (germline): GTSNPN, SVGIG (reference sequence). The germline V and J ends were trimmed by 2 bases and 0 bases, with 11 bases remaining between them. The CDR3 is made up of 15 amino acids.

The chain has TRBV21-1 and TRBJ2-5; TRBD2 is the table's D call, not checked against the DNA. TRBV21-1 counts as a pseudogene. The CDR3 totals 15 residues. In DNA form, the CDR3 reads TGTGCCAGCAGCAAAGCGCAGACTAGCGGAGAGACCCAGTACTTC. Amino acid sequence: CASSKAQTSGETQYF.

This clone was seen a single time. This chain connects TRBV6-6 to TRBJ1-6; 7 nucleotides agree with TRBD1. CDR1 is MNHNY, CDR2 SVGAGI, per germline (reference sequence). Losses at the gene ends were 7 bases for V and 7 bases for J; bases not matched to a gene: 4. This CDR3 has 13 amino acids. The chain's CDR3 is CASTRGQNSPLHF. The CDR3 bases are TGTGCCAGCACAAGGGGGCAGAATTCACCCCTCCACTTT.

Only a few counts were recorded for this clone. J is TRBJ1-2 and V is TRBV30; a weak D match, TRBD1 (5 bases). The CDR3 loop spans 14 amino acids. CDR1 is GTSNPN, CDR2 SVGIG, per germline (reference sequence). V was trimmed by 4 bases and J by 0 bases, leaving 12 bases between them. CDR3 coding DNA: TGTGCCTGGACCAGGGTCGTGGCTAACTATGGCTACACCTTC. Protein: CAWTRVVANYGYTF.

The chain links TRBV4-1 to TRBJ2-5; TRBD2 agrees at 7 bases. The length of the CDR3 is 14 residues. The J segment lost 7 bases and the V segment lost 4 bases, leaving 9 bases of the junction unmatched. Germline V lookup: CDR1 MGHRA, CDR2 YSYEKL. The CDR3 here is CASSPPVREGTQYF. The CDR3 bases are TGCGCCAGCAGCCCCCCGGTCAGGGAGGGGACCCAGTACTTC.

Written as DNA, the CDR3 is TGTGCCATCAGTGACCCCCCAAGGGGGGGTCGCGAGCAGTACTTC. Translation: CAISDPPRGGREQYF. The rearrangement joins TRBV10-3 to TRBJ2-7, with a weak D call TRBD2 (7 bases). Deletions cut 3 bases from V and 6 bases from J, with 18 bases between. CDR3 length: 15 residues. Germline V gene sequence: CDR1 ENHRY, CDR2 SYGVKD.

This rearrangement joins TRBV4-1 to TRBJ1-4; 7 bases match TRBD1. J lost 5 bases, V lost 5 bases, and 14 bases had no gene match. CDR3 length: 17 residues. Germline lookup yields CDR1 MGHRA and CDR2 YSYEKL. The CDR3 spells CASSAPRGAGDNEKLFF. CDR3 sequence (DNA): TGCGCCAGCAGCGCCCCCAGGGGGGCAGGGGACAATGAAAAACTGTTTTTT.

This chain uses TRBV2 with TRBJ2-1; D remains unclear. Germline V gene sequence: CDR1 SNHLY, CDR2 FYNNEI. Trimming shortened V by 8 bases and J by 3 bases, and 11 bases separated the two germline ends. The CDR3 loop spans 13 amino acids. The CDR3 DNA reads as TGTGCCAGCTCGGCGACTTTCTACAATGAGCAGTTCTTC. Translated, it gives CASSATFYNEQFF.

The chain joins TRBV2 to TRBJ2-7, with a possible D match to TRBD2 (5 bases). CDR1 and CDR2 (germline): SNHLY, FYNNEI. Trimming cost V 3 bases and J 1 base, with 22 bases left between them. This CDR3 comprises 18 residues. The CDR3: CASSDPYFVGGGSYEQYF. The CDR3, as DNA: TGTGCCAGCAGTGACCCGTATTTTGTCGGAGGTGGATCCTACGAGCAGTACTTC.